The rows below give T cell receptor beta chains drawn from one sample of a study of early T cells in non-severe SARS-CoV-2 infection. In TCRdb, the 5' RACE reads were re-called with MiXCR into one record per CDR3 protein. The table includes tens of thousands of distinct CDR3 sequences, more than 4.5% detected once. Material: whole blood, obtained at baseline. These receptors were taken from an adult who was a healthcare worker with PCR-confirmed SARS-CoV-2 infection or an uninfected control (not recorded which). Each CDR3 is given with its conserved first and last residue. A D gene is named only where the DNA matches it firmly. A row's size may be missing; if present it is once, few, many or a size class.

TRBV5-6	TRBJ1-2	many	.	CASSSLLYGYTF	TGTGCCAGCAGTTCCCTTTTGTATGGCTACACCTTC
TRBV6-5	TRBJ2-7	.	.	CARPSGEQYF	TGTGCCCGCCCTTCAGGCGAGCAGTACTTC
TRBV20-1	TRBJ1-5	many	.	CSGFLGGRGSNQPQHF	TGCAGTGGTTTTCTCGGGGGCAGGGGAAGCAATCAGCCCCAGCATTTT
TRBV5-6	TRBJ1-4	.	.	CASSGRPQKLFF	TGTGCCAGCAGCGGGAGGCCTCAAAAACTGTTTTTT
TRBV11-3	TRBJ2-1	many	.	CASSGGNEQFF	TGTGCCAGCAGCGGGGGGAATGAGCAGTTCTTC
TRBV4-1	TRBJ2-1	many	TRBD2	CASSYRLAGSPNEQFF	TGCGCCAGCAGCTATCGACTAGCGGGATCACCTAATGAGCAGTTCTTC
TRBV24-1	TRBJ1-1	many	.	CATMVGGGEAFF	TGTGCCACCATGGTGGGAGGGGGAGAAGCTTTCTTT
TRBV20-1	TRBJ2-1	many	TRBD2	CSARGYWEASGVGEQFF	TGCAGTGCTAGGGGATACTGGGAGGCTAGCGGGGTGGGTGAGCAGTTCTTC
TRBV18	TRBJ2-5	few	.	CASSPTGIQETQYF	TGTGCCAGCTCACCGACCGGGATCCAAGAGACCCAGTACTTC
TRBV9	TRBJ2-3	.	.	CASSFGHSLSRPDTQYF	TGTGCCAGCAGCTTCGGGCACTCCCTTTCAAGACCAGATACGCAGTATTTT
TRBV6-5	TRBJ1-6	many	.	CASSLQTAYNSPLHF	TGTGCCAGCAGCCTACAGACAGCCTATAATTCACCCCTCCACTTT
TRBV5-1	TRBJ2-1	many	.	CASSLDRQGRENEQFF	TGCGCCAGCAGCTTGGATAGACAGGGGAGGGAAAATGAGCAGTTCTTC
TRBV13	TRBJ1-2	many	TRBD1	CASSSLTGSYYGYTF	TGTGCCAGCAGCTCACTGACAGGGTCCTACTATGGCTACACCTTC
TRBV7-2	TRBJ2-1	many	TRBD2	CASSEASGSRNEQFF	TGTGCCAGCAGCGAGGCTAGCGGGAGCCGGAATGAGCAGTTCTTC
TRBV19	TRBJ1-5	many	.	CASRDTHDQPQHF	TGTGCGAGCCGAGACACACACGATCAGCCCCAGCATTTT
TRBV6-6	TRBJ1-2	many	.	CASSPETYGYTF	TGTGCCAGCAGTCCGGAGACCTATGGCTACACCTTC
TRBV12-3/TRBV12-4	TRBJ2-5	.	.	CASSSVETQYF	TGTGCCAGCAGTTCCGTGGAGACCCAGTACTTC
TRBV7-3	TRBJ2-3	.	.	CASSLTEGGWDTQYF	TGTGCCAGCAGCTTAACGGAGGGGGGCTGGGATACGCAGTATTTT
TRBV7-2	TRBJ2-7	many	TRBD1	CASSRTGGYEQYF	TGTGCCAGCAGCAGGACAGGGGGCTACGAGCAGTACTTC
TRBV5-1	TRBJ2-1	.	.	CASSLGPAEQFF	TGCGCCAGCAGCTTGGGACCAGCTGAGCAGTTCTTC
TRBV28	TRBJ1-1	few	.	CASSSGGDSRTEAFF	TGTGCCAGCAGTTCCGGAGGGGATTCGAGAACTGAAGCTTTCTTT
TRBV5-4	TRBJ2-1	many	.	CASGVIGSSNEQFF	TGTGCCAGCGGGGTGATCGGGAGCTCCAATGAGCAGTTCTTC
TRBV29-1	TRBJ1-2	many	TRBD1	CSVNPDRVGGYTF	TGCAGCGTCAACCCGGACAGGGTGGGAGGCTACACCTTC
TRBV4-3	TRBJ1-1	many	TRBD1	CASSQDPGQGAPGAFF	TGCGCCAGCAGCCAAGATCCCGGACAGGGGGCCCCCGGAGCTTTCTTT
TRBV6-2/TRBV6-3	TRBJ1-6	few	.	CASSYASPSGFFHF	TGTGCCAGCAGTTACGCTTCCCCTAGTGGATTCTTCCACTTT
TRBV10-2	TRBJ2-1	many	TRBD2	CASSDGLGNEQFF	TGCGCCAGCAGCGACGGACTAGGAAATGAGCAGTTCTTC
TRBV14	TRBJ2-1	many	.	CASSQELAENNEQFF	TGTGCCAGCAGCCAAGAACTAGCAGAGAACAATGAGCAGTTCTTC
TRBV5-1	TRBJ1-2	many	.	CASSLYPGSRYGYTF	TGCGCCAGCAGCTTGTATCCAGGTTCTAGATATGGCTACACCTTC
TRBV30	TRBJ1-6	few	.	CAWSVGPSYNSPLHF	TGTGCCTGGAGTGTAGGACCCTCCTATAATTCACCCCTCCACTTT